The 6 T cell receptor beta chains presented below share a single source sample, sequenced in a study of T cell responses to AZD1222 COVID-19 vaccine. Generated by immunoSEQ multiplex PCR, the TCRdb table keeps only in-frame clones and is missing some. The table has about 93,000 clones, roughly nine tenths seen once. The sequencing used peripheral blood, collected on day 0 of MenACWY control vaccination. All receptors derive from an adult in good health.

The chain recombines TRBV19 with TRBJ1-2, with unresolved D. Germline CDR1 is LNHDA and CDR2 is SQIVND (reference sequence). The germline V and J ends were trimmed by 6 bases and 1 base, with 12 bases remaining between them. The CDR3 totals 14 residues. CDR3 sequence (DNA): TGTGCCAGTAGAAGGGCTCAGCTTAACTATGGCTACACCTTC. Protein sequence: CASRRAQLNYGYTF.

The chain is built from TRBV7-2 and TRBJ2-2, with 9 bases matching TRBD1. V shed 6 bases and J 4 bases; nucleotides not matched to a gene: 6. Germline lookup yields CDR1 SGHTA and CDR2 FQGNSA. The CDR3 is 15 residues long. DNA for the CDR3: TGTGCCAGCAGGAGGACAGGGGCGGGCACCGGGGAGCTGTTTTTT. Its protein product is CASRRTGAGTGELFF.

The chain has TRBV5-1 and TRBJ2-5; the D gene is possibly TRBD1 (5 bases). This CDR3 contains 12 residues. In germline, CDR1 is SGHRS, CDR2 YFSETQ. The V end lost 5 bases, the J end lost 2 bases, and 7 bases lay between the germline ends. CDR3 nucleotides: TGCGCCAGCAGGGGGCTACAAGAGACCCAGTACTTC. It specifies CASRGLQETQYF.

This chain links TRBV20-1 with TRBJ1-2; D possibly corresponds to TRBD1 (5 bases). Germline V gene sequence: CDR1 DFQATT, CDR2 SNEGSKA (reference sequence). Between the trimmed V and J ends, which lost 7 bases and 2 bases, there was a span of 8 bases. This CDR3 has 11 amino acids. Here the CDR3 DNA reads TGCAGTGTTGGGGGGAACTATGGCTACACCTTC. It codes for CSVGGNYGYTF.

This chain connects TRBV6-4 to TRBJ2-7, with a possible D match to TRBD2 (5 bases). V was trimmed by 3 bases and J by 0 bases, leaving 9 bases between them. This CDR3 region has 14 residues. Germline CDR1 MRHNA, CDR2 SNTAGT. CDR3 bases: TGTGCCAGCAGTGATACTAGTGACTCCTACGAGCAGTACTTC. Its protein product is CASSDTSDSYEQYF.

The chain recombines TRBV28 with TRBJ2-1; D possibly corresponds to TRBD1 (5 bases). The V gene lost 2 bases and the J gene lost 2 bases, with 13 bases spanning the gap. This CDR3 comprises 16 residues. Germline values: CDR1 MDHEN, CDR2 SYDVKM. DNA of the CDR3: TGTGCCAGCAGTTTAGAGTCCGCAGGGACCTACAATGAGCAGTTCTTC. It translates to CASSLESAGTYNEQFF.